These 14 T cell receptor beta chains were all obtained from the same sample, sequenced in a study of cytomegalovirus exposure and HLA in healthy donors. Primers: 60 Vbeta forward and 13 Jbeta reverse. TCRdb keeps only in-frame clones here, not all; method: immunoSEQ multiplex PCR. The sample contains some 150,000 clones, roughly 83% of which appear only once. Specimen: PBMCs. The receptors originated from a man aged 35 to 55 in good health and CMV-seronegative.

The rearrangement uses TRBV6-1 and TRBJ1-5; maybe TRBD1 (5 bases). CDR1 and CDR2 (germline): MNHNS, SASEGT. The CDR3 is made up of 14 amino acids. Trimming cost V 7 bases and J 5 bases, with 15 bases left between them. The CDR3 nucleotides are TGTGCCAGCAACCTGGGGGGTCCCGATCAGCCCCAGCATTTT. Translated, it gives CASNLGGPDQPQHF.

This chain joins TRBV28 and TRBJ1-6; D is possibly TRBD1 (5 bases). The CDR3 spans 16 residues. The germline V gene has CDR1 MDHEN and CDR2 SYDVKM. The CDR3 coding sequence is TGTACCGAGAAGAAGACCGGGGGGTCCTATAATTCACCCCTCCACTTT. This codes for CTEKKTGGSYNSPLHF.

The chain couples TRBV6-6 to TRBJ1-5, with D possibly TRBD1 on 6 matching bases. The CDR3 is made up of 13 amino acids. CDR1 and CDR2 (germline): MNHNY, SVGAGI (reference sequence). Trimming pared 10 bases from V and 8 bases from J, leaving 18 bases between. Here the CDR3 reads CATYRGGGEPQHF. The CDR3 DNA is TGTGCCACCTATAGGGGGGGCGGCGAGCCCCAGCATTTT.

In this sample, this clone turned up once. The chain links TRBV4-3 to TRBJ2-1; 8 bases map to TRBD2. The CDR3 covers 17 residues. Germline CDR1 is LGHNA and CDR2 is YSLEER. V lost 0 bases and J lost 2; bases outside the gene matches: 6. CDR3 sequence (DNA): TGCGCCAGCAGCCAAGATCATCTAGCGGGTCCCTACAATGAGCAGTTCTTC. Translation gives CASSQDHLAGPYNEQFF.

This clone has just one count. This chain uses TRBV7-8 with TRBJ1-1; a possible D gene is TRBD1 (5 bases). Germline V lookup: CDR1 SGHVS, CDR2 FQNEAQ. The CDR3 covers 14 residues. V shed 4 bases and J shed 2 bases, with 11 bases lying between them. The CDR3 sequence: CASSYGGFNTEAFF. DNA for the CDR3: TGTGCCAGCAGCTACGGGGGTTTTAACACTGAAGCTTTCTTT.

This chain connects TRBV7-6 to TRBJ2-3, with TRBD1 matching over 9 bases. Germline assignment: CDR1 SGHVS and CDR2 FNYEAQ. This CDR3 has 17 amino acids. V lost 5 bases, J lost 4 bases, and 13 bases stayed unmatched. In nucleotides, the CDR3 is TGTGCCAGCAGCCCCAACCTGCGGACAGGGGCCCCAGATACGCAGTATTTT. This codes for CASSPNLRTGAPDTQYF.

The chain is built from TRBV9 and TRBJ2-5, with D tentatively TRBD2 (5 bases). V lost 4 bases to trimming and J lost 2 bases, with 12 bases between them. Germline CDR1 and CDR2: SGDLS and YYNGEE. This CDR3 has 14 amino acids. In nucleotides, the CDR3 is TGTGCCAGCAGCTCTCTGGGAGTACAAGAGACCCAGTACTTC. Its protein product is CASSSLGVQETQYF.

CDR3: CSVGRGIDEQFF. The CDR3 DNA sequence: TGCAGCGTTGGTCGGGGTATAGATGAGCAGTTCTTC. The V gene is TRBV29-1, the J gene TRBJ2-1; weak D call: TRBD2 (5 bases). There are 12 residues in the CDR3. V lost 4 bases and J 8 bases, leaving 12 bases between the germline ends. The germline V gene has CDR1 SQVTM and CDR2 ANQGSEA.

This clone was seen once. Its ends do not fully match the called genes, so a read error is possible. Additional DNA sequences in this sample encode the identical CDR3. This sequence joins TRBV5-6 and TRBJ1-5; tentatively, D is TRBD1 (5 bases). The CDR3 consists of 14 residues. Germline values: CDR1 SGHDT, CDR2 YYEEEE. CDR3 sequence: CASSFEGGNQPQHF. CDR3 nucleotide sequence: TGCGCCAGCAGCTTCGAAGGGGGCAATCAGCCCCAGCATTTT. The complete variable domain, with remaining parts taken from reference TRBV5-6 and TRBJ1-5, reads DAGVTQSPTHLIKTRGQQVTLRCSPKSGHDTVSWYQQALGQGPQFIFQYYEEEERQRGNFPDRFSGHQFPNYSSELNVNALLLGDSALYLCASSFEGGNQPQHFGDGTRLSIL.

This chain connects TRBV5-1 to TRBJ1-1; D gene ambiguous. V lost 0 bases to trimming and J lost 7 bases, with 10 bases between them. The germline V gene has CDR1 SGHRS and CDR2 YFSETQ. The CDR3 extends over 13 amino acids. In DNA form, the CDR3 reads TGCGCCAGCAGCTTGGTGGAAGGAGTTGAAGCTTTCTTT. Residues: CASSLVEGVEAFF. Filled out from reference TRBV5-1 and TRBJ1-1, the complete variable domain reads KAGVTQTPRYLIKTRGQQVTLSCSPISGHRSVSWYQQTPGQGLQFLFEYFSETQRNKGNFPGRFSGRQFSNSRSEMNVSTLELGDSALYLCASSLVEGVEAFFGQGTRLTVV.

This clone was seen a handful of times. The V gene is TRBV19, the J gene TRBJ1-2; TRBD1 matches 7 bases. V lost 5 bases and J lost 3; bases outside the gene matches: 9. The CDR3 has 15 residues. The germline V gene has CDR1 LNHDA and CDR2 SQIVND (reference sequence). In DNA form, the CDR3 reads TGTGCCAGTAGTCCTCTGCAGGGGGTTGACTATGGCTACACCTTC. This sequence encodes CASSPLQGVDYGYTF.

The chain joins TRBV5-1 to TRBJ1-1; 8 bases fit TRBD1. The J segment lost 2 bases and the V segment lost 0 bases, leaving 3 bases of the junction unmatched. The CDR3 runs to 15 residues. CDR1 and CDR2 from the germline V gene are SGHRS and YFSETQ. The CDR3 loop reads CASSLGTGPNTEAFF. The DNA of the CDR3 is TGCGCCAGCAGCTTGGGGACAGGGCCTAACACTGAAGCTTTCTTT.

A single count supports this clone. The chain is built from TRBV7-9 and TRBJ1-3; possible D gene TRBD1, 5 bases. V lost 5 bases, J lost 9 bases, and 14 bases lay in between. CDR3 length: 13 residues. The germline CDR1 and CDR2 sequences are SEHNR and FQNEAQ (reference sequence). CDR3: CASSTAQGPTIYF. The CDR3 coding sequence is TGTGCCAGCAGCACTGCTCAGGGTCCCACCATATATTTT.

This clone was observed a handful of times. The V call is TRBV15, the J call TRBJ2-2; D possibly corresponds to TRBD2 (6 bases). The CDR3 spans 16 residues. The germline gives CDR1 LNHNV, CDR2 YYDKDF (reference sequence). V lost 4 bases, J lost 1 base, and 13 bases lay in between. The CDR3 region has the DNA TGTGCCACCAGCAAGGGGTGGGGGGAGAACACCGGGGAGCTGTTTTTT. Its protein product is CATSKGWGENTGELFF.